A single sample gave rise to the 19 T cell receptor beta chains below, sequenced in a study of blood T cell repertoires in COVID-19. Here immunoSEQ multiplex PCR was the method, and the copy in TCRdb shows in-frame clones only, minus some. The data show approximately 30,000 clones, over 75% seen once. The sequencing sample was made of peripheral blood. The receptors shown here come from a human donor in a cohort sampled during active COVID-19.

The chain uses TRBV18 and TRBJ2-1; the match to TRBD1 covers 7 bases. V was clipped by 3 bases and J by 8 bases; unmatched bases: 1. Germline lookup yields CDR1 KGHSH and CDR2 LQKENI. CDR3 length: 12 residues. CDR3 loop: CASSPTGYEQFF. In DNA, the CDR3 is TGTGCCAGCTCACCGACAGGGTATGAGCAGTTCTTC.

This chain uses TRBV7-2 with TRBJ1-2; D gene unclear. V lost 5 bases to trimming and J lost 4 bases, with 14 bases between them. There are 14 residues in the CDR3. CDR1 is SGHTA and CDR2 is FQGNSA in the germline V gene. CDR3 protein: CASSPAYLSYGYTF. CDR3 coding DNA: TGTGCCAGCAGCCCTGCCTACCTCTCCTATGGCTACACCTTC.

A single count supports this clone. The rearrangement links TRBV7-2 to TRBJ2-7, with no clear D. The V and J ends lost 0 bases and 0 bases respectively, with 3 bases between them. Looked up from germline, CDR1 is SGHTA and CDR2 is FQGNSA. CDR3 length: 13 amino acids. CDR3 loop: CASSLARSYEQYF. The CDR3 DNA reads TGTGCCAGCAGCTTAGCCCGCTCCTACGAGCAGTACTTC.

The genes are TRBV25-1 and TRBJ2-3; 7 bases are shared with TRBD2. There are 18 residues in the CDR3. Germline V gives CDR1 MGHDK, CDR2 SYGVNS. J gave up 1 base and V 3 bases, and 13 bases lay outside the gene matches. This CDR3 reads CASSDPGLAETGTDTQYF. The CDR3 DNA follows: TGTGCCAGCAGTGATCCCGGGCTAGCGGAGACCGGCACAGATACGCAGTATTTT.

This chain links TRBV11-2 with TRBJ2-1; 8 bases match TRBD2. The CDR3 has 15 residues. Germline V gene sequence: CDR1 SGHAT, CDR2 FQNNGV. The trim removed 5 bases at V and 7 bases at J, leaving 10 bases unmatched. CDR3 loop: CASSPRIGGGNEQFF. DNA of the CDR3: TGTGCCAGCAGCCCGAGGATCGGGGGGGGGAATGAGCAGTTCTTC.

The rearrangement joins TRBV7-9 to TRBJ1-4; 7 nucleotides match TRBD1. The ends lost 5 bases at V and 1 base at J; junction bases unmatched: 4. Germline CDR1 is SEHNR and CDR2 is FQNEAQ (reference sequence). There are 15 residues in the CDR3. The CDR3 DNA sequence: TGTGCCAGCAGCAGGGACAGCCTAACTAATGAAAAACTGTTTTTT. It yields the protein CASSRDSLTNEKLFF.

The table lists this clone with a few counts. The V call is TRBV5-1, the J call TRBJ2-7; TRBD1 matches at 10 bases. Losses at the gene ends were 4 bases for V and 3 bases for J; bases not matched to a gene: 4. CDR1 SGHRS and CDR2 YFSETQ come from the germline V gene. The CDR3 has 14 residues. The CDR3 spells CASSGTGVIYEQYF. DNA of the CDR3: TGCGCCAGCAGCGGGACAGGGGTAATCTACGAGCAGTACTTC.

The chain uses TRBV5-1 and TRBJ2-5; TRBD1 matches at 9 bases. CDR1 and CDR2 from the germline V gene are SGHRS and YFSETQ. CDR3 length: 14 amino acids. J was trimmed by 2 bases and V by 4 bases; bases with no gene match: 3. The CDR3 region is CASSHGTGQETQYF. CDR3 DNA: TGCGCCAGCAGCCATGGGACAGGGCAAGAGACCCAGTACTTC.

V usage is TRBV4-2 and J usage is TRBJ1-2; 7 bases line up with TRBD1. V dropped 4 bases and J dropped 5; count of bases not matched to a gene: 7. The V gene's germline CDR1 is LGHNA and CDR2 YNFKEQ. The CDR3 spans 14 residues. The CDR3 nucleotides read TGTGCCAGCAGCCGAGGGGACAGCGTTTATGGCTACACCTTC. Its protein product is CASSRGDSVYGYTF.

The V and J genes are TRBV6-5 and TRBJ1-5; tentative D call: TRBD1 (6 bases). The CDR3 length is 15 residues. V was shortened by 6 bases and J by 7 bases, with 19 bases between the two germline ends. Germline-derived CDR1 and CDR2 are MNHEY and SVGAGI. The CDR3 DNA reads as TGTGCCAGCAGCCCGATAGGGGGTTCAAACCAGCCCCAGCATTTT. It codes for CASSPIGGSNQPQHF.

The chain employs TRBV7-8 and TRBJ2-2, with 9 bases matching TRBD1. Germline V lookup: CDR1 SGHVS, CDR2 FQNEAQ. V lost 2 bases to trimming and J lost 4 bases; unmatched junction nucleotides: 11. The CDR3 covers 18 residues. CDR3 sequence (DNA): TGTGCCAGCAGCTTATTGGACAGGGGAGGGATCGGCACCGGGGAGCTGTTTTTT. Amino acid sequence: CASSLLDRGGIGTGELFF.

The chain carries TRBV6-5 and TRBJ2-1; possibly TRBD2 for D (6 bases). V was cut by 0 bases and J by 7 bases, with 13 bases left in between. Germline V gene sequence: CDR1 MNHEY, CDR2 SVGAGI. The CDR3 runs to 15 residues. The CDR3 loop reads CASSYSDGRGNEQFF. In DNA form, the CDR3 reads TGTGCCAGCAGTTACTCGGACGGGCGGGGAAATGAGCAGTTCTTC.

This clone was detected a few times. V is TRBV7-6 and J is TRBJ1-3; D gene uncertain. Trimming shortened V by 3 bases and J by 3 bases, and 6 bases separated the two germline ends. This CDR3 spans 13 amino acids. Germline CDR1 is SGHVS and CDR2 is FNYEAQ. In DNA form, the CDR3 reads TGTGCCAGCAGCTTGCAGTTTGGAAACACCATATATTTT. Its protein is CASSLQFGNTIYF.

The V gene is TRBV28, the J gene TRBJ1-4; D is unclear. Trimming cost V 3 bases and J 7 bases, with 6 bases left between them. Germline V gives CDR1 MDHEN, CDR2 SYDVKM. The CDR3 is 12 residues long. CDR3 DNA sequence: TGTGCCAGCAGTTTGGCGGGTGAAAAACTGTTTTTT. This codes for CASSLAGEKLFF.

The chain links TRBV19 to TRBJ2-3; 8 positions agree with TRBD1. There are 16 residues in the CDR3. CDR1 LNHDA and CDR2 SQIVND come from the germline V gene (reference sequence). V dropped 4 bases and J dropped 1; count of bases not matched to a gene: 7. The CDR3 is CASSTFWTGRTDTQYF. CDR3 DNA: TGTGCCAGTAGTACGTTCTGGACAGGGCGCACAGATACGCAGTATTTT.

The chain has TRBV2 and TRBJ1-5; 7 nucleotides match TRBD1. The CDR3 loop spans 14 amino acids. CDR1 SNHLY and CDR2 FYNNEI come from the germline V gene. J lost 5 bases, V lost 3 bases, and 4 bases had no gene match. In DNA form, the CDR3 reads TGTGCCAGCAGTGATAGGACAGGCCATCAGCCCCAGCATTTT. Translating it yields CASSDRTGHQPQHF.

This rearrangement joins TRBV28 to TRBJ1-1, with D unresolved. CDR1 is MDHEN and CDR2 is SYDVKM in the germline V gene. The CDR3 runs to 13 residues. Trimming removed 5 bases at V and 4 bases at J, with 11 bases between. CDR3 loop: CASSGQDGTEAFF. In nucleotides, the CDR3 is TGTGCCAGCAGTGGTCAGGATGGCACTGAAGCTTTCTTT.

This chain links TRBV9 with TRBJ2-3; D might be TRBD2 (6 bases). V shed 0 bases and J shed 5 bases, with 19 bases lying between them. Germline CDR1 is SGDLS and CDR2 is YYNGEE. This CDR3 is built from 17 residues. DNA for the CDR3: TGTGCCAGCAGCGTAGGTGTTGGGGACTCCCGGTTAGATACGCAGTATTTT. Translated, it gives CASSVGVGDSRLDTQYF.

This clone has only a few counts. The chain employs TRBV5-1 and TRBJ1-4; D is uncertain. Germline V gives CDR1 SGHRS, CDR2 YFSETQ. This CDR3 comprises 12 residues. The V end was cut by 4 bases, the J end by 5 bases, with 6 bases between. CDR3 protein: CASSTGNEKLFF. Here the CDR3 DNA reads TGCGCCAGCAGCACGGGGAATGAAAAACTGTTTTTT.